The rows below give T cell receptor beta chains drawn from one sample of a study of Ad26.COV2.S vaccination and SARS-CoV-2 variants. Sequencing used immunoSEQ multiplex PCR; TCRdb keeps in-frame clones, though not all of them. The table shows fewer than 500,000 clones, with 85% to 90% occurring only once. The specimen comprised peripheral blood, sampled in a trial of Ad26.COV2.S vaccine versus placebo. The origin of the receptors is a person between 18 and 65 years old who received the Ad26.COV2.S COVID-19 vaccine or a placebo. Each CDR3 is given with its conserved first and last residue. D genes are given only for firm matches. Only some rows state a clone size, as once, few, many or a class for expanded clones.

TRBJ1-1 14 TRBV3-1/TRBV3-2 NA NA TGTGCCAGCAGCCAAGCCCCGGGAGACACTGAAGCTTTCTTT CASSQAPGDTEAFF
TRBJ1-5 15 TRBV5-1 TRBD1 NA TGCGCCAGCAGCTGGACAGGCCATAGCAATCAGCCCCAGCATTTT CASSWTGHSNQPQHF
TRBJ2-1 14 TRBV2 TRBD1 NA TGTGCCAGCGGGAGACAGGGATCGATCAATGAGCAGTTCTTC CASGRQGSINEQFF
TRBJ2-3 11 TRBV6-2/TRBV6-3 NA few TGTGCCAGCAGTTACGCAGATACGCAGTATTTT CASSYADTQYF
TRBJ2-1 13 TRBV6-6 TRBD2 NA TGTGCCAGCTCTAGCGGGGCATACAATGAGCAGTTCTTC CASSSGAYNEQFF
TRBJ1-1 15 TRBV3-1/TRBV3-2 NA NA TGTGCCAGCAGCCAAGATAAGGGGTCAAACACTGAAGCTTTCTTT CASSQDKGSNTEAFF
TRBJ1-1 15 TRBV4-3 NA once TGCGCCAGCAGCCATATCCTAGGCAGGAACACTGAAGCTTTCTTT CASSHILGRNTEAFF
TRBJ2-2 15 TRBV9 NA NA TGTGCCAGCAGCGGATACCCATCGAACACCGGGGAGCTGTTTTTT CASSGYPSNTGELFF
TRBJ1-5 15 TRBV5-1 NA NA TGCGCCAGCAGCCCTACAGGGTATCGCAATCAGCCCCAGCATTTT CASSPTGYRNQPQHF
TRBJ1-4 15 TRBV7-9 TRBD1 NA TGTGCCAGCAGCCTAGGGACAGTGGATAATGAAAAACTGTTTTTT CASSLGTVDNEKLFF
TRBJ1-1 15 TRBV19 NA NA TGTGCCAGTACCCCCCTCAGGGGTATATTTGGTGAAGCTTTCTTT CASTPLRGIFGEAFF
TRBJ1-6 16 TRBV28 NA few TGTGCCAGCAGCCAGAGGGGCTGGTCCTATAATTCACCCCTCCACTTT CASSQRGWSYNSPLHF
TRBJ2-5 13 TRBV14 NA NA TGTGCCAGCAGCCTAGGGGTTGGAGAGACCCAGTACTTC CASSLGVGETQYF
TRBJ2-1 16 TRBV4-1 TRBD2 NA TGCGCCAGCAGCCAAGTAGTGGGGGGGATCTACAATGAGCAGTTCTTC CASSQVVGGIYNEQFF
TRBJ2-3 16 TRBV7-2 NA NA TGTGCCAGCAGCTTATTCGCGGGCCTAGGCACAGATACGCAGTATTTT CASSLFAGLGTDTQYF
TRBJ1-5 15 TRBV28 NA NA TGTGCCAGCAGTACGTTATCAGGACTCAATCAGCCCCAGCATTTT CASSTLSGLNQPQHF
TRBJ2-4 14 TRBV28 NA NA TGTGCCAGCAGTTTACCGCTGAACAAAAACATTCAGTACTTC CASSLPLNKNIQYF
TRBJ2-1 18 TRBV4-3 NA NA TGCGCCAGCAGCCAAGATCATCGTCTTCTTCAGGGGTTGGGTGAGCAGTTCTTC CASSQDHRLLQGLGEQFF
TRBJ1-5 13 TRBV12-3/TRBV12-4 TRBD1 NA TGTGCCAGCAGTGGGGACAGGGGCCAGCCCCAGCATTTT CASSGDRGQPQHF
TRBJ2-1 13 TRBV7-9 TRBD2 NA TGTGCCAGCAGCCCATGGGGAGGGGTGGCTGGGTTCTTC CASSPWGGVAGFF
TRBJ1-1 14 TRBV18 TRBD1 NA TGTGCCAGCTCTCTTGGACAGGGCAGAACTGAAGCTTTCTTT CASSLGQGRTEAFF
TRBJ2-3 15 TRBV5-1 TRBD2 NA TGCGCCAGCAGCGATAGCGGGGGGGTAACAGATACGCAGTATTTT CASSDSGGVTDTQYF
TRBJ1-5 14 TRBV7-2 NA NA TGTGCCAGCAGCTGGGACGGGGGGAATCAGCCCCAGCATTTT CASSWDGGNQPQHF
TRBJ2-1 14 TRBV5-5 TRBD1 NA TGTGCCAGCAGCCCCTGGGACAGCTACAATGAGCAGTTCTTC CASSPWDSYNEQFF
TRBJ2-2 16 TRBV11-2 NA NA TGTGCCAGCAGCTTAGAAGGCCCAGGGTGGTTCGGGGAGCTGTTTTTT CASSLEGPGWFGELFF
TRBJ2-2 17 TRBV24-1 TRBD1 NA TGTGCCACCAGTGATTTGTTTGGACAGGAGAACACCGGGGAGCTGTTTTTT CATSDLFGQENTGELFF
TRBJ2-1 15 TRBV13 TRBD1 NA TGTGCCAGCAGAGCCCGGGGACAGGGGTACAATGAGCAGTTCTTC CASRARGQGYNEQFF